Below are 2 T cell receptor beta chains sequenced from a single sample in a study of T cells after yellow fever vaccination. TCRdb called the 5' RACE reads again in MiXCR, with one record for every CDR3 protein. The table has roughly 520,000 distinct CDR3 sequences, 21% seen once. This sample comprised PBMCs, obtained 21 days after the first yellow fever vaccination. The receptors originated from a man younger than 30 who received the YFV17D yellow fever vaccine.

The J gene is TRBJ2-1, the V gene TRBV11-3; 8 bases align to TRBD2. Germline V lookup: CDR1 SGHNT, CDR2 YENEEA. The CDR3 totals 14 residues. The V segment lost 3 bases and the J segment 8 bases; nucleotides outside the gene matches: 6. For the CDR3, the DNA is TGTGCCAGCAGCTTGGGGACTAGTGGCGATGAGCAGTTCTTC. Amino acids: CASSLGTSGDEQFF.

This clonotype was seen more than once but under ten times. This chain connects TRBV15 to TRBJ1-1; 8 bases align to TRBD1. Unmatched junction bases numbered 8, after V lost 5 bases and J lost 6 bases. This CDR3 is built from 14 residues. Germline CDR1 and CDR2: LNHNV and YYDKDF (reference sequence). Here the CDR3 reads CATSGGQGLPEAFF. CDR3 DNA sequence: TGTGCCACCAGCGGTGGACAGGGTCTCCCTGAAGCTTTCTTT.